This T cell receptor (beta chain) emerged from a study of patients and donors after allogeneic stem cell transplantation. TCRdb processed the RT-PCR reads anew with MiXCR; each CDR3 protein has one entry. The table has roughly 150,000 distinct CDR3 sequences, about a quarter seen once. This sequence was found in a human donor who was either an allogeneic HSCT recipient or a stem cell or donor lymphocyte infusion donor (not recorded which). It is not recorded whose cells these are; they may come from a transplant donor. The sample was blood, either unsorted or a sorted T cell fraction (not recorded which).

CDR3: CASSWGDRDQPQHF. The CDR3 region has the DNA TGCGCCAGCAGCTGGGGGGACCGTGATCAGCCCCAGCATTTT. The genes are TRBV5-1 and TRBJ1-5, with D tentatively TRBD1 (5 bases). Trimming left V 3 bases short and J 5 bases short, with 12 bases between. The CDR3 length is 14 residues. Germline CDR1 is SGHRS and CDR2 is YFSETQ. The full variable domain, in which reference TRBV5-1 and TRBJ1-5 provide the parts outside the CDR3, is KAGVTQTPRYLIKTRGQQVTLSCSPISGHRSVSWYQQTPGQGLQFLFEYFSETQRNKGNFPGRFSGRQFSNSRSEMNVSTLELGDSALYLCASSWGDRDQPQHFGDGTRLSIL.